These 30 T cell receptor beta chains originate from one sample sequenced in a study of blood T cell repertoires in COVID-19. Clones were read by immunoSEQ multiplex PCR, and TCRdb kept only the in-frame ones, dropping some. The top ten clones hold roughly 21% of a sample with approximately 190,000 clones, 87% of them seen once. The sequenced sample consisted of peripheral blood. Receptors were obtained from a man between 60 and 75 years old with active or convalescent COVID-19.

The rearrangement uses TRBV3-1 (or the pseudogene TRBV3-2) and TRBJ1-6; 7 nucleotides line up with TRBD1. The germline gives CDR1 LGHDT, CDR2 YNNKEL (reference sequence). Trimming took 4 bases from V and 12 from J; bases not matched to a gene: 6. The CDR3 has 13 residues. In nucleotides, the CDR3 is TGTGCCAGCAGCCTAGGGGGCGAGGGACCCCTCCACTTT. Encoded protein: CASSLGGEGPLHF.

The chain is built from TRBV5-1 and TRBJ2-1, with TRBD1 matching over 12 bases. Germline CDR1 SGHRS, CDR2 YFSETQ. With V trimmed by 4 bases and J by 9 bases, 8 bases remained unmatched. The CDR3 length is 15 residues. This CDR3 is CASSLEGTGGSEQFF. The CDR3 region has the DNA TGCGCCAGCAGCCTTGAGGGGACAGGGGGCAGTGAGCAGTTCTTC.

The CDR3 coding sequence is TGTGCCAGAATCAGCCACGAGGAGGCTGGCAATCAGCCCCAGCATTTT. This codes for CARISHEEAGNQPQHF. The chain links TRBV5-3 to TRBJ1-5; D is undetermined. TRBV5-3 is an ORF, with its function uncertain. There are 16 residues in the CDR3. Trimming shortened V by 6 bases and J by 2 bases, and 18 bases separated the two germline ends.

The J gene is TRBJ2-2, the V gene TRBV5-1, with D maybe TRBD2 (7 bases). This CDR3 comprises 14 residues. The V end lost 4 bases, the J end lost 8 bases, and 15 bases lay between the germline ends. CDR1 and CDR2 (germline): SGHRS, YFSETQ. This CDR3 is CASSPGGRSGELFF. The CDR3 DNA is TGCGCCAGCAGCCCGGGGGGCCGTAGTGGGGAGCTGTTTTTT.

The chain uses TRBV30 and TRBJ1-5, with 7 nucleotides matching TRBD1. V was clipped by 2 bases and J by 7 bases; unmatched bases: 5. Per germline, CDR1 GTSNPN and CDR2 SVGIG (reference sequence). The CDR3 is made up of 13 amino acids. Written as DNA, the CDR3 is TGTGCCTGGAGTCCTGACAGGGAACAGCCCCAGCATTTT. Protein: CAWSPDREQPQHF.

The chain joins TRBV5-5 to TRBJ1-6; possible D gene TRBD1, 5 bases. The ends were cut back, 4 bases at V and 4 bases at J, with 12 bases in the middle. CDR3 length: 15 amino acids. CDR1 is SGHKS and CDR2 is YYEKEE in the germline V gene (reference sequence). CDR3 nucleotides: TGTGCCAGCAGCCCGTGGGGGGATTATAATTCACCCCTCCACTTT. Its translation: CASSPWGDYNSPLHF. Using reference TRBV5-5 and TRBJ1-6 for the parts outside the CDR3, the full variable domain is DAGVTQSPTHLIKTRGQQVTLRCSPISGHKSVSWYQQVLGQGPQFIFQYYEKEERGRGNFPDRFSARQFPNYSSELNVNALLLGDSALYLCASSPWGDYNSPLHFGNGTRLTVT.

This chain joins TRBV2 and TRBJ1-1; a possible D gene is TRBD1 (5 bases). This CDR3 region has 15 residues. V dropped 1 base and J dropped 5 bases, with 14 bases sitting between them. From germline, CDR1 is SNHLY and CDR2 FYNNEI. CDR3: CASSEETGRWTEAFF. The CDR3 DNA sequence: TGTGCCAGCAGTGAAGAAACAGGCCGGTGGACTGAAGCTTTCTTT.

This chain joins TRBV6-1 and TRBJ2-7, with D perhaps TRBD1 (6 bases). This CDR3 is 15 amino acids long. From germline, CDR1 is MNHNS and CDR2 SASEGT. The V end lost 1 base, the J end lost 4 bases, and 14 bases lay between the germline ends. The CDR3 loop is CASSEGAGVLYEQYF. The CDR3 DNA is TGTGCCAGCAGTGAAGGGGCAGGGGTTTTATACGAGCAGTACTTC.

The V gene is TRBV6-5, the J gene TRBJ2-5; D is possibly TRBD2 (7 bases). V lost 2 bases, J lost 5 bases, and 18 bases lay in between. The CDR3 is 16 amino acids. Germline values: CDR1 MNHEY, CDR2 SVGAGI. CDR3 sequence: CASSYVWEGVGETQYF. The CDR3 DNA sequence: TGTGCCAGCAGTTACGTGTGGGAGGGGGTAGGGGAGACCCAGTACTTC.

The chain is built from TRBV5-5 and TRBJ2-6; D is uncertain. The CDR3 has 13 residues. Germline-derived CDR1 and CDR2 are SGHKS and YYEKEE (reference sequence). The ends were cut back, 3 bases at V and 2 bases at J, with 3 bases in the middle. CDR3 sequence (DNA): TGTGCCAGCAGCTCCGCTGGGGCCAACGTCCTGACTTTC. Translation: CASSSAGANVLTF.

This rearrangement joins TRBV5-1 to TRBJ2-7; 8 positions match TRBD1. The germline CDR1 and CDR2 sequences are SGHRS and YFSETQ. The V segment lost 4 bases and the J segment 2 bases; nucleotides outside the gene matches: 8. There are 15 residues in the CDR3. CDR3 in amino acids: CASSLGTGRTYEQYF. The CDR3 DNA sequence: TGCGCCAGCAGCCTAGGGACAGGCCGAACCTACGAGCAGTACTTC.

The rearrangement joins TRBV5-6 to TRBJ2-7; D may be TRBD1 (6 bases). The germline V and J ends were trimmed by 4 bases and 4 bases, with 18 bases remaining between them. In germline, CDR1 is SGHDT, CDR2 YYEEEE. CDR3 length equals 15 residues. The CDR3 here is CASSPTDSQPYEQYF. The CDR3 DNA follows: TGTGCCAGCAGCCCCACGGACAGTCAGCCGTACGAGCAGTACTTC.

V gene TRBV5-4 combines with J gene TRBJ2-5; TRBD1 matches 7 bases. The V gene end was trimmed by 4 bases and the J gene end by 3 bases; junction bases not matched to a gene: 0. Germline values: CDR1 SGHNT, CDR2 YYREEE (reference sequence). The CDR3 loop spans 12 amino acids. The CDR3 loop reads CASSDREETQYF. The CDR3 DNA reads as TGTGCCAGCAGCGACAGGGAAGAGACCCAGTACTTC. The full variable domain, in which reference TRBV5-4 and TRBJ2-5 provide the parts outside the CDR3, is ETGVTQSPTHLIKTRGQQVTLRCSSQSGHNTVSWYQQALGQGPQFIFQYYREEENGRGNFPPRFSGLQFPNYSSELNVNALELDDSALYLCASSDREETQYFGPGTRLLVL.

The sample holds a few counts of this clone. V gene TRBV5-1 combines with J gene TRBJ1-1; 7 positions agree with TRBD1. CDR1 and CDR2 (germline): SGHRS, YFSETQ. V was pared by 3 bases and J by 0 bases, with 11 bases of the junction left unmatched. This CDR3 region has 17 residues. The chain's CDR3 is CASSSNPGQRMNTEAFF. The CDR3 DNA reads TGCGCCAGCAGCTCTAACCCGGGACAGCGCATGAACACTGAAGCTTTCTTT.

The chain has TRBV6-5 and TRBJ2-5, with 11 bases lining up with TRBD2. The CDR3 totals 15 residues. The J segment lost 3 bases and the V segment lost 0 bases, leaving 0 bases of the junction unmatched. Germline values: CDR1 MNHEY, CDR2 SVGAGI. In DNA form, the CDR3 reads TGTGCCAGCAGTTACTCGACTAGCGGGGAAGAGACCCAGTACTTC. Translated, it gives CASSYSTSGEETQYF.

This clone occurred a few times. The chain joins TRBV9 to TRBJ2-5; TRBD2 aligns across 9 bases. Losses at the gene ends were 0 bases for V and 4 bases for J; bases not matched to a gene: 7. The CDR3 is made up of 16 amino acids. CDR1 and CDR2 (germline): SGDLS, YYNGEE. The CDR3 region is CASSVGMAGGPETQYF. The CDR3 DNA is TGTGCCAGCAGCGTAGGAATGGCGGGGGGGCCAGAGACCCAGTACTTC. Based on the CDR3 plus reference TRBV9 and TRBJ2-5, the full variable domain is DSGVTQTPKHLITATGQRVTLRCSPRSGDLSVYWYQQSLDQGLQFLIQYYNGEERAKGNILERFSAQQFPDLHSELNLSSLELGDSALYFCASSVGMAGGPETQYFGPGTRLLVL.

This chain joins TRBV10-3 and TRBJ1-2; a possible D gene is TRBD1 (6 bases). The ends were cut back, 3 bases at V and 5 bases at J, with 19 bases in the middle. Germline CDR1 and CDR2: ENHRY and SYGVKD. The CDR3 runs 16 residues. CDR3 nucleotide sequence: TGTGCCATCAGTGACCGAAGCAGGGGAAAGGGATATGGCTACACCTTC. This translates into CAISDRSRGKGYGYTF.

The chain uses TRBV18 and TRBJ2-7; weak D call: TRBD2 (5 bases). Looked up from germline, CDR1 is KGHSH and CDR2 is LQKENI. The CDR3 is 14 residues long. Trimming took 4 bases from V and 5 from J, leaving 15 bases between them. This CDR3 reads CASSRGASTNEQYF. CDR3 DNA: TGTGCCAGCTCACGGGGAGCCTCTACCAACGAGCAGTACTTC. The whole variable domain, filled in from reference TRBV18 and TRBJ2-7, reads NAGVMQNPRHLVRRRGQEARLRCSPMKGHSHVYWYRQLPEEGLKFMVYLQKENIIDESGMPKERFSAEFPKEGPSILRIQQVVRGDSAAYFCASSRGASTNEQYFGPGTRLTVT.

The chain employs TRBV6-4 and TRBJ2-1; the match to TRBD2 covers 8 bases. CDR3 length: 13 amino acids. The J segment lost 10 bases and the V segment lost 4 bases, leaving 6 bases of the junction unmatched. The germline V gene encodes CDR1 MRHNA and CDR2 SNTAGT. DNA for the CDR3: TGTGCCAGCAGTGGAAACGCGGGGGGCGAGCAGTTCTTC. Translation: CASSGNAGGEQFF.

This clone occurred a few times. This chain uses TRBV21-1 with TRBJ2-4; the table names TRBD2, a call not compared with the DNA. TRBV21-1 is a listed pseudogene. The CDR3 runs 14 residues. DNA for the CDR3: TGTGCCAGCAGCACCGCGGGACTAAAAAACATTCAGTACTTC. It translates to CASSTAGLKNIQYF.

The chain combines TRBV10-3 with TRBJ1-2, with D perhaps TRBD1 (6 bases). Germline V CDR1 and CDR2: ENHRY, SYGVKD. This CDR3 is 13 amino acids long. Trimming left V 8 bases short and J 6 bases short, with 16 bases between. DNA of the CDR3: TGTGCCATCCTCGCAGGGGTTGGAGATGGCTACACCTTC. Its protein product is CAILAGVGDGYTF.

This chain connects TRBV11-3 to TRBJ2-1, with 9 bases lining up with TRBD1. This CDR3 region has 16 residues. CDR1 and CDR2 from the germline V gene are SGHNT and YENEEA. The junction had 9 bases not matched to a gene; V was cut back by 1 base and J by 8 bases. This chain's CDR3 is CASSLGDRVLGDEQFF. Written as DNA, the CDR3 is TGTGCCAGCAGCTTAGGGGACAGGGTCCTGGGGGATGAGCAGTTCTTC.

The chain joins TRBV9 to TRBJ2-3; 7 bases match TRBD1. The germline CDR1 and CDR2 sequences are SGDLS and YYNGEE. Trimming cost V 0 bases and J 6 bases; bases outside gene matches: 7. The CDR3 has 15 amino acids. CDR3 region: CASSVVVGGRDTQYF. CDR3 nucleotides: TGTGCCAGCAGCGTAGTAGTAGGGGGCAGGGATACGCAGTATTTT. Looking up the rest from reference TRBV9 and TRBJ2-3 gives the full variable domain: DSGVTQTPKHLITATGQRVTLRCSPRSGDLSVYWYQQSLDQGLQFLIQYYNGEERAKGNILERFSAQQFPDLHSELNLSSLELGDSALYFCASSVVVGGRDTQYFGPGTRLTVL.

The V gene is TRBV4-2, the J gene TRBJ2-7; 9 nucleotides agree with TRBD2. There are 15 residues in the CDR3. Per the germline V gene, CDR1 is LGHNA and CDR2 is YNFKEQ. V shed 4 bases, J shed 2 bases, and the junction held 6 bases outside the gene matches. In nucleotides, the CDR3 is TGTGCCAGCAGCCTTAGCGGGGGCCAAACCTACGAGCAGTACTTC. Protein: CASSLSGGQTYEQYF.

The CDR3 DNA sequence: TGTGCCAGCAGCCAAACTAGCGGTGAGCAGTTCTTC. Amino acids: CASSQTSGEQFF. V and J are TRBV7-8 and TRBJ2-1, with 8 bases aligning to TRBD2. CDR3 length equals 12 residues. Trimming removed 5 bases from V and 9 bases from J; junction bases left unmatched: 3. Germline CDR1 and CDR2: SGHVS and FQNEAQ. The entire variable domain, with the rest obtained from reference TRBV7-8 and TRBJ2-1, is as follows: GAGVSQSPRYKVAKRGQDVALRCDPISGHVSLFWYQQALGQGPEFLTYFQNEAQLDKSGLPSDRFFAERPEGSVSTLKIQRTQQEDSAVYLCASSQTSGEQFFGPGTRLTVL.

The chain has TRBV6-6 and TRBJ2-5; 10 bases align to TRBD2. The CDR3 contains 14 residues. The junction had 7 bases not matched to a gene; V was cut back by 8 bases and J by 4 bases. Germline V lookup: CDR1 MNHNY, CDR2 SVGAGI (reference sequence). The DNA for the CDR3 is TGTGCCAGCGGGCGGACTAGCGGTGGAGAGACCCAGTACTTC. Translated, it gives CASGRTSGGETQYF.

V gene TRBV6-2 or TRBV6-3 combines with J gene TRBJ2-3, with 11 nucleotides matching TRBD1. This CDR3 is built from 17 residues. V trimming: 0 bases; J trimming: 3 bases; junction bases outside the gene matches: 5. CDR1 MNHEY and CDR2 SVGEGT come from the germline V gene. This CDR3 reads CASSYSPGQGVTDTQYF. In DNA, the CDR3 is TGTGCCAGCAGTTACTCACCGGGACAGGGGGTTACAGATACGCAGTATTTT.

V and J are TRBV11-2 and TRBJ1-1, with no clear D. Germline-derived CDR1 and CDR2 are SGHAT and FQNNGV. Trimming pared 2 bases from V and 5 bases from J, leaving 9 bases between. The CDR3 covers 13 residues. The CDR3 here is CASSLNTFTEAFF. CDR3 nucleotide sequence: TGTGCCAGCAGCTTAAACACATTTACTGAAGCTTTCTTT.

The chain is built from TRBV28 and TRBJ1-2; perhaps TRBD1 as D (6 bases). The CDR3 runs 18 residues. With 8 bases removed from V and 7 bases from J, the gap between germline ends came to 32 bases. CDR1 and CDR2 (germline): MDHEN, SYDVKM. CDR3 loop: CASRSHGGTPSGVGGYTF. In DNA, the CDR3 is TGTGCCAGCCGATCTCACGGGGGGACACCATCGGGTGTTGGTGGCTACACCTTC.

The CDR3: CASSPRLAGGLETQYF. The CDR3 nucleotides are TGTGCCAGCAGTCCCCGACTAGCGGGGGGGCTCGAGACCCAGTACTTC. The chain is built from TRBV27 and TRBJ2-5, with 14 bases fitting TRBD2. Trimming took 5 bases from V and 5 from J; bases not matched to a gene: 7. In germline, CDR1 is MNHEY, CDR2 SMNVEV (reference sequence). The CDR3 runs to 16 residues.